This T cell receptor (beta chain) is drawn from a study of glioma-infiltrating T cells after dendritic cell vaccination. Findings and limits, study-wide: Patients with more pretreatment TILs had longer time to progression and survival.

Before vaccination, two weeks after the third vaccination, and at progression, PBMC were collected. This clone has only a few counts. What it binds is not known. Data came from immunoSEQ multiplex PCR; TCRdb stores just in-frame clones and leaves some out. The table lists about 49,000 clones, 85% of them singletons, with over 9.5% in the top ten. Germline loops: CDR1 SGHNT, CDR2 YENEEA. The V and J ends lost 11 bases and 1 base, in that order; junction bases with no gene match: 9. This CDR3 spans 14 amino acids. This rearrangement joins TRBV11-3 to TRBJ1-1; 8 positions match TRBD1. Sequenced material: blood, taken before dendritic cell vaccination. The source is a human donor with glioblastoma. The CDR3 reads CACMGQAKNTEAFF. The CDR3 DNA sequence: TGTGCCTGCATGGGACAGGCGAAGAACACTGAAGCTTTCTTT.